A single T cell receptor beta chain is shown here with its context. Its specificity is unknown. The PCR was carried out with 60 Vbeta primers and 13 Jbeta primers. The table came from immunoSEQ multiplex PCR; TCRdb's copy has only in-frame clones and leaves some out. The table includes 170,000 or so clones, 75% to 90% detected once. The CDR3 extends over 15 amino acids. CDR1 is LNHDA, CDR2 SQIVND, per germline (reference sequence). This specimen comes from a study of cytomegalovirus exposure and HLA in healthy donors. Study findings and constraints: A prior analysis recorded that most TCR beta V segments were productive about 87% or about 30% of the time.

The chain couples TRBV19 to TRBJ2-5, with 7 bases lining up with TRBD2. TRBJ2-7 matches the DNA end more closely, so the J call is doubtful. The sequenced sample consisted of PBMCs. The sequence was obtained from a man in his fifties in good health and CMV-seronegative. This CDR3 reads CASSMWGGAAYEQYF. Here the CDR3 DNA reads TGTGCCAGTAGTATGTGGGGGGGAGCCGCGTACGAGCAGTACTTC.